This TCR beta chain is drawn from a study of CD8+ T cells in alopecia areata. As for the study in general: The protocol delivered tofacitinib for 6 to 18 months, then withdrew it for 6 months. Study-wide findings and caveats: Relative to mice, TCR sharing across patients was less clear, a difference possibly HLA-related. It was lesional scalp, especially alopecia totalis/universalis, that showed higher clonality than normal scalp.

The sample holds a few counts of this clone. The antigen remains undetermined. Treatment specified: oral pan-JAK inhibitor, 5-10 mg twice daily. In alopecia areata patients, both lesional scalp punch biopsies and peripheral blood were collected. Extracted from the samples, RNA was reverse transcribed into cDNA to serve as the sequencing template. The method was immunoSEQ multiplex PCR; TCRdb's version includes in-frame clones alone and lacks a portion of them. The table includes around 300,000 clones, around three fifths detected once. CDR3 size: 12 residues. Trimming removed 8 bases from V and 7 bases from J; junction bases left unmatched: 5. Germline-derived CDR1 and CDR2 are SQVTM and ANQGSEA.

The sequences come from CD4+ T cells sorted from blood, collected around week 54, from a patient treated with tofacitinib. The gene calls are TRBV29-1 and TRBJ2-1; 10 bases are shared with TRBD2. The clonotype was recovered from a human donor with alopecia areata. This chain's CDR3 is CSSSGGPNEQFF. DNA of the CDR3: TGCAGCTCTAGCGGGGGCCCGAATGAGCAGTTCTTC.